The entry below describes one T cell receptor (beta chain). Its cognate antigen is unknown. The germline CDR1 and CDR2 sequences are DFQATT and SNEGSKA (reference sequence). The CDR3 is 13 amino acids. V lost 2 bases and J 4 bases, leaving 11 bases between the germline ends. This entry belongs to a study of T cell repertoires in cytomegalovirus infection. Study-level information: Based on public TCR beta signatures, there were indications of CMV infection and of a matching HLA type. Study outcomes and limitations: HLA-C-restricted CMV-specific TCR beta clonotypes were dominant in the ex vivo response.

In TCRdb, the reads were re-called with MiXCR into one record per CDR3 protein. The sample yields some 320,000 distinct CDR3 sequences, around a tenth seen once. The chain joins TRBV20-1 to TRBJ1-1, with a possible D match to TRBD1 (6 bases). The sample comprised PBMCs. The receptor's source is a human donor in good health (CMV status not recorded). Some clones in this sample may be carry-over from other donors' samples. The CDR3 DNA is TGCAGTGCTAGAAATCTCAGGGGCACTGAAGCTTTCTTT. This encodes CSARNLRGTEAFF.